The source of this TCR beta chain is a study of PD-1 blockade in classical Hodgkin lymphoma. Study-level results: Newly diagnosed patients and complete responders had comparable diversity at baseline. Researchers reported that CD4+ TCR diversity, though not CD8+, rose significantly by C4D1. Reports described newly diagnosed patients as having lower baseline TCR diversity than healthy donors.

Sample time point: cycle 4 day 1 (C4D1), after 5 to 7 weeks of nivolumab. All patients experienced relapse after autologous stem cell transplantation, and brentuximab vedotin exposure was variable. Libraries were prepared by immunoSEQ multiplex PCR; TCRdb keeps only in-frame clonotypes and omits some of them. Of about 22,000 clones listed, about 70% are singletons. Germline CDR1 SQVTM, CDR2 ANQGSEA. The CDR3 has 13 amino acids. Trimming removed 5 bases from V and 5 bases from J, with 15 bases in between. Remarks on this clone: Its specificity is unknown.

The sample was peripheral blood mononuclear cells (PBMCs), taken before the fourth cycle of nivolumab. This receptor was identified in a human donor with classical Hodgkin lymphoma. The V gene is TRBV29-1, the J gene TRBJ1-1, with a possible D match to TRBD1 (5 bases). The CDR3 region has the DNA TGCAGCGTTCGGGGCATTAGGGGAACTGAAGCTTTCTTT. Translated: CSVRGIRGTEAFF.